Below, one T cell receptor (beta chain) is given with its context. The sample's time point: sample taken at primary tumor resection. Whole RNA obtained from tumor, nontumor lung or frozen PBMC underwent sequencing without sorting. These data are taken from a study of spatial heterogeneity in lung cancer. Study background: Sequencing consistently turned up more beta-chain sequences than alpha-chain sequences.

Trimming removed 1 base from V and 10 bases from J; junction bases left unmatched: 7. The CDR3 is 14 amino acids. The germline V gene encodes CDR1 GTSNPN and CDR2 SVGIG (reference sequence). TCRdb re-derived calls from the 5' RACE reads in MiXCR, one entry per CDR3 protein. Of 50,000 or so distinct CDR3 sequences listed, 7.5% to 9% are singletons. The clonotype comes from a female donor with early-stage non-small cell lung cancer. This material consisted of PBMCs, taken at surgery. This chain links TRBV30 with TRBJ1-6; TRBD1 matches at 7 bases. The CDR3: CAWSDDRVRSPLHF. CDR3 sequence (DNA): TGTGCCTGGAGTGACGACAGGGTTCGGTCACCCCTCCACTTT. Based on the CDR3 plus reference TRBV30 and TRBJ1-6, the full variable domain is SQTIHQWPATLVQPVGSPLSLECTVEGTSNPNLYWYRQAAGRGLQLLFYSVGIGQISSEVPQNLSASRPQDRQFILSSKKLLLSDSGFYLCAWSDDRVRSPLHFGNGTRLTVT.